This TCR beta chain comes out of a study of cytotoxic CD8 clonotypes in ibrutinib-treated CLL. Overall study: Responses: around 25 partial, 2 complete; after median about 70 months, around 15 stayed remitted, approximately twelve progressed. Average yields of approximately 230,000 productive templates and around 100,000 productive rearrangements characterized the samples.

TCRdb keeps only in-frame clones here, not all; method: immunoSEQ multiplex PCR. The sample carries approximately 350,000 clones, under 70% recorded once. The TCR sequence derives from a human donor with chronic lymphocytic leukemia. Sequencing was performed on PBMCs, taken after 36 months of ibrutinib treatment.

In nucleotides, the CDR3 is TGTGCCAGCAGCTCACAAGGCACAGATACGCAGTATTTT. Translation gives CASSSQGTDTQYF. The chain is built from TRBV11-2 and TRBJ2-3; no definite D call. This CDR3 comprises 13 residues. Trimming removed 4 bases at V and 1 base at J, with 6 bases between. Germline V gene lookup returns CDR1 SGHAT and CDR2 FQNNGV.